What follows are 26 T cell receptor beta chains derived from one specimen sequenced in a study of cytomegalovirus exposure and HLA in healthy donors. It was with 60 Vbeta and 13 Jbeta primers that the PCR ran. Some clones are missing from TCRdb's copy, which holds only in-frame ones; the method was immunoSEQ multiplex PCR. The table includes about 100,000 clones, approximately 76% detected once. The sequencing sample was made of PBMCs. Every receptor here comes from a woman in her sixties in good health and CMV-seropositive.

The CDR3 is CASSQGPRVGYTF. The DNA for the CDR3 is TGTGCCAGCAGCCAAGGCCCGAGGGTCGGCTACACCTTC. The chain joins TRBV14 to TRBJ1-2, with D unresolved. Germline V gene data show CDR1 as SGHDN and CDR2 as FVKESK. The CDR3 spans 13 residues. V was clipped by 1 base and J by 8 bases, with 11 bases between them.

Only one count was recorded for this clone. V and J are TRBV12-2 and TRBJ2-7; the table's D call TRBD2 went unverified against the DNA. TRBV12-2 is an annotated pseudogene. This CDR3 spans 15 amino acids. Here the CDR3 DNA reads TGTGCAAGTCGCTTAGTAGGGACTATCACCTACGAGCAGTACTTC. Translated, it gives CASRLVGTITYEQYF.

In the case of this clone: Sequence at one end of the junction differs from germline and may be a read error. This CDR3 reads CASSPGQGDAF. The CDR3 region has the DNA TGTGCCAGCAGCCCCGGACAAGGCGACGCCTTC. The V gene is TRBV6-6, the J gene TRBJ1-2; D possibly corresponds to TRBD1 (5 bases). Germline CDR1 is MNHNY and CDR2 is SVGAGI (reference sequence). CDR3 length equals 11 residues.

This clone was detected only once. V gene TRBV7-9 combines with J gene TRBJ2-7, with 7 bases aligning to TRBD2. This CDR3 is 16 amino acids long. Germline V gene lookup returns CDR1 SEHNR and CDR2 FQNEAQ (reference sequence). V lost 0 bases and J lost 1; bases outside the gene matches: 6. The CDR3 region is CASSLARGGSSYEQYF. The CDR3 DNA is TGTGCCAGCAGCTTAGCGCGGGGCGGGAGTTCCTACGAGCAGTACTTC.

The J gene is TRBJ2-3, the V gene TRBV5-4; D is unclear. The germline CDR1 and CDR2 sequences are SGHNT and YYREEE (reference sequence). The CDR3 loop spans 15 amino acids. V lost 4 bases and J 0 bases, leaving 12 bases between the germline ends. Here the CDR3 reads CASSLEYQSTDTQYF. The DNA of the CDR3 is TGTGCCAGCAGCCTGGAGTACCAGAGCACAGATACGCAGTATTTT.

The table lists this clone with a few counts. V usage is TRBV28 and J usage is TRBJ1-3; 8 bases are shared with TRBD1. The trim removed 3 bases at V and 0 bases at J, leaving 4 bases unmatched. Germline V lookup: CDR1 MDHEN, CDR2 SYDVKM. The CDR3 spans 16 residues. The CDR3 protein is CASSLSQGVSGNTIYF. The CDR3 DNA reads as TGTGCCAGCAGTTTGTCACAGGGGGTCTCTGGAAACACCATATATTTT.

This clone was detected only once. This chain uses TRBV5-1 with TRBJ2-1; 11 nucleotides line up with TRBD2. The CDR3 is 15 residues long. Trimming took 8 bases from V and 7 from J; bases not matched to a gene: 11. The germline V gene has CDR1 SGHRS and CDR2 YFSETQ. In DNA form, the CDR3 reads TGCGCCAGTTTCGCGGGACTAGCGGTGGGGAATGAGCAGTTCTTC. Protein: CASFAGLAVGNEQFF.

The rearrangement uses TRBV7-9 and TRBJ2-3; D possibly corresponds to TRBD2 (5 bases). The CDR3 runs 11 residues. The V and J ends lost 7 bases and 5 bases respectively, with 7 bases between them. Per germline, CDR1 SEHNR and CDR2 FQNEAQ (reference sequence). CDR3 sequence (DNA): TGTGCCAGCACCCGGGGAGATACGCAGTATTTT. Encoded protein: CASTRGDTQYF. Complete variable domain (other parts from reference TRBV7-9 and TRBJ2-3): DTGVSQNPRHKITKRGQNVTFRCDPISEHNRLYWYRQTLGQGPEFLTYFQNEAQLEKSRLLSDRFSAERPKGSFSTLEIQRTEQGDSAMYLCASTRGDTQYFGPGTRLTVL.

Comments on this clone: As the CDR3 is not closed by the conserved phenylalanine or tryptophan, this likely results from a read error. The DNA is omitted, as the CDR3 cannot be located on it reliably, and the CDR3 follows TCRdb's listing. V usage is TRBV28 and J usage is TRBJ2-4; the D call of TRBD2 is as the table states it, not checked on the DNA. CDR1 is MDHEN and CDR2 is SYDVKM in the germline V gene. 13 amino acids form the CDR3, both terminal residues included. CDR3 in amino acids: CASSHDWTSGPAV.

J is TRBJ1-1 and V is TRBV5-1; 12 positions agree with TRBD1. V was pared by 5 bases and J by 1 base, with 3 bases of the junction left unmatched. The CDR3 is made up of 15 amino acids. CDR1 and CDR2 from the germline V gene are SGHRS and YFSETQ. The DNA of the CDR3 is TGCGCCAGCAGGGGACAGGGGGCGGGGAACACTGAAGCTTTCTTT. This codes for CASRGQGAGNTEAFF.

The V gene is TRBV19, the J gene TRBJ1-5; no firm D call. The CDR3 spans 14 residues. The germline CDR1 and CDR2 sequences are LNHDA and SQIVND (reference sequence). Trimming pared 6 bases from V and 4 bases from J, leaving 13 bases between. The chain's CDR3 is CASSPTELNQPQHF. The CDR3 bases are TGTGCCAGTAGCCCAACAGAGTTGAATCAGCCCCAGCATTTT.

The chain uses TRBV28 and TRBJ2-2; 7 bases match TRBD1. CDR3 length: 15 amino acids. Germline trimming cut 6 bases from V and 0 bases from J; bases unmatched to any gene: 4. From germline, CDR1 is MDHEN and CDR2 SYDVKM. The CDR3 DNA sequence: TGTGCCAGCAGGACCGGGACAGCGAACACCGGGGAGCTGTTTTTT. Amino acid sequence: CASRTGTANTGELFF.

This clone was observed once. This CDR3 is CASSEVGGSDTEAFF. CDR3 nucleotide sequence: TGTGCCAGCAGTGAGGTCGGGGGGTCTGACACTGAAGCTTTCTTT. The chain has TRBV25-1 and TRBJ1-1; tentatively, D is TRBD1 (5 bases). The V end lost 3 bases, the J end lost 3 bases, and 14 bases lay between the germline ends. In germline, CDR1 is MGHDK, CDR2 SYGVNS. CDR3 length: 15 amino acids.

The CDR3 coding sequence is TGTGCCAGTACCCTGGCAGGGGCCTACGGCTACACCTTC. This gives the protein CASTLAGAYGYTF. This sequence joins TRBV19 and TRBJ1-2; a possible D gene is TRBD1 (6 bases). This CDR3 region has 13 residues. Trimming took off 7 bases at V and 8 bases at J, with 17 bases between the two ends. Germline V gene data show CDR1 as LNHDA and CDR2 as SQIVND (reference sequence).

This clone was picked up a small number of times. The chain employs TRBV4-1 and TRBJ2-3, with TRBD2 matching 11 bases. Trimming took 1 base from V and 4 from J; bases not matched to a gene: 4. The CDR3 spans 16 residues. From germline, CDR1 is MGHRA and CDR2 YSYEKL. The CDR3 DNA reads as TGCGCCAGCAGCCAAGCCCTAGCGGGAGGATCAGATACGCAGTATTTT. This translates into CASSQALAGGSDTQYF.

The chain recombines TRBV10-3 with TRBJ2-7; 11 bases are a match to TRBD1. The trim removed 10 bases at V and 4 bases at J, leaving 3 bases unmatched. The germline gives CDR1 ENHRY, CDR2 SYGVKD. The CDR3 contains 12 residues. CDR3 residues: CATGTGGYEQYF. The CDR3 region has the DNA TGTGCCACCGGGACAGGGGGATACGAGCAGTACTTC.

The rearrangement uses TRBV2 and TRBJ2-5; D remains unclear. CDR3 size: 14 residues. Looked up from germline, CDR1 is SNHLY and CDR2 is FYNNEI. Trimming took off 7 bases at V and 5 bases at J, with 17 bases between the two ends. The CDR3 reads CASKEMKIEETQYF. As DNA, the CDR3 is TGTGCCAGCAAAGAAATGAAAATTGAGGAGACCCAGTACTTC. Drawing the rest from reference TRBV2 and TRBJ2-5, the complete variable domain is EPEVTQTPSHQVTQMGQEVILRCVPISNHLYFYWYRQILGQKVEFLVSFYNNEISEKSEIFDDQFSVERPDGSNFTLKIRSTKLEDSAMYFCASKEMKIEETQYFGPGTRLLVL.

This chain uses TRBV11-2 with TRBJ1-2, with 10 bases aligning to TRBD1. CDR1 is SGHAT, CDR2 FQNNGV, per germline. V was clipped by 5 bases and J by 5 bases; unmatched bases: 8. The CDR3 extends over 15 amino acids. The CDR3 DNA follows: TGTGCCAGCAGCGTCGGGACAGGGGAGGTTTATGGCTACACCTTC. Translation gives CASSVGTGEVYGYTF.

Here the CDR3 reads CASSPGVYTEAFF. CDR3 bases: TGTGCCAGCAGCCCGGGGGTATACACTGAAGCTTTCTTT. The chain couples TRBV11-3 to TRBJ1-1; tentative D call: TRBD1 (5 bases). The CDR3 covers 13 residues. Germline V lookup: CDR1 SGHNT, CDR2 YENEEA. Trimming took 5 bases from V and 3 from J, leaving 10 bases between them.

This clone showed up just a few times. The CDR3 spells CASSQLLSGGYNEQFF. DNA of the CDR3: TGCGCCAGCAGCCAATTACTGTCGGGAGGTTACAATGAGCAGTTCTTC. The chain is built from TRBV4-1 and TRBJ2-1; 7 bases agree with TRBD2. Losses at the gene ends were 2 bases for V and 4 bases for J; bases not matched to a gene: 8. Germline-derived CDR1 and CDR2 are MGHRA and YSYEKL. The CDR3 runs 16 residues.

This rearrangement joins TRBV5-8 to TRBJ2-3; 14 bases fit TRBD2. The CDR3 loop spans 16 amino acids. With 4 bases clipped from V and 8 bases from J, the junction kept 9 bases outside the gene matches. CDR1 is SGHTS, CDR2 YDEGEE, per germline. DNA for the CDR3: TGTGCCAGCAGCACATCGGGACTAGCGGGAGTCGCTACGCAGTATTTT. Amino acid sequence: CASSTSGLAGVATQYF.

The chain joins TRBV5-4 to TRBJ1-1; 7 bases are shared with TRBD1. The CDR3 has 14 residues. The ends lost 4 bases at V and 8 bases at J; junction bases unmatched: 11. Per germline, CDR1 SGHNT and CDR2 YYREEE (reference sequence). The CDR3 here is CASSKKSDREEAFF. The DNA for the CDR3 is TGTGCCAGCAGCAAGAAAAGCGACAGGGAAGAAGCTTTCTTT.

This chain uses TRBV5-1 with TRBJ2-2; tentatively, D is TRBD1 (6 bases). This CDR3 region has 14 residues. Germline CDR1 is SGHRS and CDR2 is YFSETQ. V was shortened by 2 bases and J by 4 bases, with 9 bases between the two germline ends. CDR3 loop: CASSLQGSTGELFF. The CDR3 region has the DNA TGCGCCAGCAGCTTACAGGGTAGCACCGGGGAGCTGTTTTTT.

The V and J genes are TRBV28 and TRBJ2-5, with a tentative D call TRBD2 (5 bases). TRBJ2-7 explains the end of the DNA better; the J call may be wrong. This CDR3 region has 14 residues. Looked up from germline, CDR1 is MDHEN and CDR2 is SYDVKM. CDR3 sequence (DNA): TGTGCCAGCAGTTCACCCCGGTTGGGAGACGAGCAGTACTTC. Its translation: CASSSPRLGDEQYF.

The chain has TRBV29-1 and TRBJ2-3; no definite D call. This CDR3 has 13 residues. V was shortened by 3 bases and J by 2 bases, with 9 bases between the two germline ends. CDR1 and CDR2 (germline): SQVTM, ANQGSEA. CDR3 loop: CSVDVADTDTQYF. The CDR3 DNA reads TGCAGCGTTGATGTGGCGGACACAGATACGCAGTATTTT.

The V and J genes are TRBV27 and TRBJ2-7, with no clear D. CDR3 size: 15 residues. The germline V gene encodes CDR1 MNHEY and CDR2 SMNVEV (reference sequence). Between the trimmed V and J ends, which lost 0 bases and 3 bases, there was a span of 12 bases. The CDR3 spells CASSLSGSRHYEQYF. As DNA, the CDR3 is TGTGCCAGCAGTTTATCCGGATCTCGACACTACGAGCAGTACTTC.